Listed below are T cell receptor beta chains from one sample, sequenced in a study of identical twins. TCRdb used MiXCR to reprocess the 5' RACE reads, holding one entry per CDR3 protein. Of roughly 690,000 distinct CDR3 sequences detected, over 20% appear once; the ten largest clones hold approximately 4.5%. These records were also assigned to another study, of T cells expressing NK-cell markers.

Sequencing used PBMCs. The origin of the receptors is a woman aged 18-29 years in good health. Both conserved end residues are part of each CDR3. A D gene is named only where the DNA matches it firmly. A row's size may be missing; if present it is once, few, many or a size class.

CDR3 DNA | CDR3 protein | V gene | D gene | J gene | clone size
TGTGCCAGCAGCGTAGCTATGGCTAGCGGGAGCGAATTCTACAATGAGCAGTTCTTC | CASSVAMASGSEFYNEQFF | TRBV9 | TRBD2 | TRBJ2-1 | NA
TGTGCCGGTCGACAGGGGGCCAACAATGAGCAGTTCTTC | CAGRQGANNEQFF | TRBV12-3/TRBV12-4 | TRBD1 | TRBJ2-1 | many
TGTGCCAGCAGCAGGCGGACAGGACCCGGCTCACCCCTCCACTTT | CASSRRTGPGSPLHF | TRBV7-6 | TRBD1 | TRBJ1-6 | NA
TGTGCCAGCAGTTACTTTGGCAGGGGGCTCTCCGAGCAGTACTTC | CASSYFGRGLSEQYF | TRBV6-5 | TRBD1 | TRBJ2-7 | few
TGTGCCAGCAGCACGACAGGGAGCTATGGCTACACCTTC | CASSTTGSYGYTF | TRBV11-3 | TRBD1 | TRBJ1-2 | NA
TGTGCCAGCAGCCGAGAGGGGAATCAGCCCCAGCATTTT | CASSREGNQPQHF | TRBV12-3/TRBV12-4 | NA | TRBJ1-5 | few
TGTGCCACCAGTGACCCAGGGTCCCATGAGCAGTTCTTC | CATSDPGSHEQFF | TRBV24-1 | NA | TRBJ2-1 | NA
TGCAGTGCTAGGGGACAGGGAGCCCTCTATGGCTACACCTTC | CSARGQGALYGYTF | TRBV20-1 | TRBD1 | TRBJ1-2 | many
TGTGCCACCCTCCGGGGCTCGACCTCGAGCGATACGCAGTATTTT | CATLRGSTSSDTQYF | TRBV10-3 | NA | TRBJ2-3 | many
TGCAGTGCCACCTCTGGGGGGGGCAATCAGCCCCAGCATTTT | CSATSGGGNQPQHF | TRBV20-1 | NA | TRBJ1-5 | few
TGCAGTGCTAGAGCCCACTCCTACGAGCAGTACTTC | CSARAHSYEQYF | TRBV20-1 | NA | TRBJ2-7 | NA
TGTGCCAGCACCTTAGACAGGGGTCCTTACTACGAGCAGTACTTC | CASTLDRGPYYEQYF | TRBV6-1 | TRBD1 | TRBJ2-7 | NA
TGTGCCAGCACCCCCCGGGAAGGCTCTGGGGCCAACGTCCTGACTTTC | CASTPREGSGANVLTF | TRBV9 | NA | TRBJ2-6 | few